A single sample is the source of the 32 T cell receptor beta chains below, sequenced in a study of T cell responses to AZD1222 COVID-19 vaccine. Generated by immunoSEQ multiplex PCR, the TCRdb table keeps only in-frame clones and is missing some. Of about 120,000 clones in the sample, about 88% were seen once. The sequencing used peripheral blood, collected 28 days after the second AZD1222 dose. These receptor sequences come from an adult who received the AZD1222 COVID-19 vaccine.

The V call is TRBV4-3, the J call TRBJ2-3; 9 bases match TRBD2. V shed 1 base, J shed 3 bases, and the junction held 8 bases outside the gene matches. Germline V gives CDR1 LGHNA, CDR2 YSLEER. The CDR3 has 17 residues. This chain's CDR3 is CASSQGGRSGSTDTQYF. The CDR3 region has the DNA TGCGCCAGCAGCCAAGGGGGACGTAGCGGGAGTACAGATACGCAGTATTTT.

This chain joins TRBV30 and TRBJ2-5; 7 nucleotides match TRBD1. CDR3 size: 15 residues. Trimming removed 0 bases from V and 2 bases from J; junction bases left unmatched: 6. The germline V gene has CDR1 GTSNPN and CDR2 SVGIG (reference sequence). The CDR3: CAWSVLQGVQETQYF. In DNA form, the CDR3 reads TGTGCCTGGAGTGTACTCCAGGGGGTTCAAGAGACCCAGTACTTC.

The rearrangement links TRBV7-2 to TRBJ2-1, with D tentatively TRBD1 (6 bases). The CDR3 has 19 amino acids. Trimming removed 3 bases from V and 1 base from J, with 22 bases in between. Germline values: CDR1 SGHTA, CDR2 FQGNSA. CDR3 nucleotide sequence: TGTGCCAGCAGCTTCCTCCTCGGCAGGGGTTCCCGGTCCTACAATGAGCAGTTCTTC. Protein: CASSFLLGRGSRSYNEQFF.

This clone was counted only a few times. CDR3 sequence (DNA): TGCGCCAGCAGCCAAGAGCCCCCGGGACAGCTCAATCAGCCCCAGCATTTT. This translates into CASSQEPPGQLNQPQHF. The chain combines TRBV4-3 with TRBJ1-5; the match to TRBD1 covers 7 bases. V gave up 0 bases and J gave up 3 bases; unmatched junction bases: 8. The CDR3 consists of 17 residues. CDR1 and CDR2 (germline): LGHNA, YSLEER.

The V gene is TRBV6-5, the J gene TRBJ1-2; weak D call: TRBD1 (6 bases). Germline V gives CDR1 MNHEY, CDR2 SVGAGI. The CDR3 extends over 13 amino acids. With 5 bases removed from V and 4 bases from J, the gap between germline ends came to 11 bases. The CDR3 DNA follows: TGTGCCAGCAGTATAGCCAGGGGCTATGGCTACACCTTC. As protein: CASSIARGYGYTF.

In nucleotides, the CDR3 is TGTGCCAGCAGCTTAGTAGTCTACGAGCAGTACTTC. It translates to CASSLVVYEQYF. The rearrangement links TRBV7-9 to TRBJ2-7; D remains unclear. The CDR3 is 12 amino acids. The germline V and J ends were trimmed by 1 base and 3 bases, with 4 bases remaining between them. Per the germline V gene, CDR1 is SEHNR and CDR2 is FQNEAQ (reference sequence).

This clone has a handful of counts. This rearrangement joins TRBV4-3 to TRBJ2-3; 9 bases are shared with TRBD2. V was pared by 0 bases and J by 2 bases, with 9 bases of the junction left unmatched. CDR1 LGHNA and CDR2 YSLEER come from the germline V gene. The CDR3 sequence is 18 residues long. CDR3 protein: CASSQDRWSGGPTDTQYF. For the CDR3, the DNA is TGCGCCAGCAGCCAAGATCGGTGGAGCGGGGGGCCCACAGATACGCAGTATTTT.

As regards this clone: Additional DNA sequences in this sample encode the identical CDR3. The J gene is TRBJ2-2, the V gene TRBV9; no reliable D call. CDR1 is SGDLS, CDR2 YYNGEE, per germline. V was cut by 0 bases and J by 8 bases, with 8 bases left in between. The CDR3 contains 13 residues. The CDR3 protein is CASSVVSTGELFF. The CDR3, as DNA: TGTGCCAGCAGCGTAGTCAGCACAGGGGAGCTGTTTTTT.

The chain recombines TRBV5-8 with TRBJ1-6, with TRBD1 matching over 7 bases. The CDR3 loop spans 16 amino acids. After removal of 7 bases from V and 9 bases from J, the junction contained 16 bases not matched to a gene. CDR1 SGHTS and CDR2 YDEGEE come from the germline V gene. The CDR3 reads CASYPGTAPFGSPLHF. Here the CDR3 DNA reads TGTGCCAGCTACCCCGGGACAGCACCCTTTGGTTCACCCCTCCACTTT.

The chain has TRBV28 and TRBJ2-1, with D possibly TRBD2 on 6 matching bases. The V gene lost 5 bases and the J gene lost 7 bases, with 18 bases spanning the gap. The CDR3 covers 15 residues. Germline V gives CDR1 MDHEN, CDR2 SYDVKM. The CDR3 region has the DNA TGTGCCAGCAGTGCAGGAGGGGTGGTCAGGAATGAGCAGTTCTTC. As protein: CASSAGGVVRNEQFF.

This chain uses TRBV4-1 with TRBJ2-3; perhaps TRBD2 as D (6 bases). Per germline, CDR1 MGHRA and CDR2 YSYEKL. The CDR3 length is 18 residues. V was clipped by 1 base and J by 0 bases, with 17 bases between them. The CDR3 reads CASSQVWGGGGSTDTQYF. The CDR3 region has the DNA TGCGCCAGCAGCCAAGTCTGGGGAGGAGGAGGGAGCACAGATACGCAGTATTTT.

V usage is TRBV6-5 and J usage is TRBJ1-2, with 9 bases matching TRBD1. The germline V gene has CDR1 MNHEY and CDR2 SVGAGI. This CDR3 is 12 amino acids long. J was trimmed by 6 bases and V by 7 bases; bases with no gene match: 3. The CDR3, as DNA: TGTGCCAGCATCTACAGGGGGCATGGCTACACCTTC. Translating gives CASIYRGHGYTF.

This clone has only one observation. Germline and junction disagree at one end, which may indicate a read error. This chain links TRBV7-7 with TRBJ2-1; 10 nucleotides match TRBD2. Germline lookup yields CDR1 SSHAT and CDR2 FNYEAQ (reference sequence). The CDR3 contains 16 residues. CDR3 in amino acids: CASSLVAGGPGGEQFF. DNA of the CDR3: TGTGCTAGCAGCTTAGTAGCGGGGGGTCCTGGGGGTGAGCAGTTCTTC.

The rearrangement joins TRBV6-4 to TRBJ1-5; D call uncertain. The germline gives CDR1 MRHNA, CDR2 SNTAGT. This CDR3 has 13 amino acids. V was shortened by 9 bases and J by 2 bases, with 11 bases between the two germline ends. The DNA for the CDR3 is TGTGCCAGTGGGAAGGCTCGCAATCAGCCCCAGCATTTT. This sequence encodes CASGKARNQPQHF.

This chain joins TRBV14 and TRBJ1-6; D not certain. Germline V gene lookup returns CDR1 SGHDN and CDR2 FVKESK. The CDR3 extends over 15 amino acids. The V and J ends lost 1 base and 10 bases respectively, with 14 bases between them. CDR3 DNA: TGTGCCAGCAGCCAAGTAGGCCTCGCAGGATCACCCCTCCACTTT. Its translation: CASSQVGLAGSPLHF.

The table lists this clone with a count of one. The chain couples TRBV3-1 (or the pseudogene TRBV3-2) to TRBJ1-1, with D possibly TRBD1 on 5 matching bases. Germline loops: CDR1 LGHDT, CDR2 YNNKEL (reference sequence). Trimming removed 4 bases at V and 4 bases at J, with 16 bases between. The CDR3 has 15 amino acids. As DNA, the CDR3 is TGTGCCAGCAGCCCGCCCGGGGCGGGGGGCACTGAAGCTTTCTTT. This codes for CASSPPGAGGTEAFF.

The V gene is TRBV5-4, the J gene TRBJ1-6; 9 positions match TRBD1. V lost 4 bases, J lost 9 bases, and 5 bases stayed unmatched. Germline V lookup: CDR1 SGHNT, CDR2 YYREEE (reference sequence). The CDR3 covers 14 residues. The CDR3 loop reads CASSPGTGTSPLHF. DNA for the CDR3: TGTGCCAGCAGCCCCGGGACAGGGACTTCACCCCTCCACTTT. Together with reference TRBV5-4 and TRBJ1-6, the CDR3 gives the full variable domain: ETGVTQSPTHLIKTRGQQVTLRCSSQSGHNTVSWYQQALGQGPQFIFQYYREEENGRGNFPPRFSGLQFPNYSSELNVNALELDDSALYLCASSPGTGTSPLHFGNGTRLTVT.

The J gene is TRBJ1-1, the V gene TRBV4-2; 12 nucleotides line up with TRBD1. The CDR3 is made up of 16 amino acids. The V gene end was trimmed by 6 bases and the J gene end by 4 bases; junction bases not matched to a gene: 9. Looked up from germline, CDR1 is LGHNA and CDR2 is YNFKEQ. In nucleotides, the CDR3 is TGTGCCAGCAGTCGGGACAGGGGGCGAGATGGCACTGAAGCTTTCTTT. Its translation: CASSRDRGRDGTEAFF.

This clone showed up just once. J is TRBJ1-3 and V is TRBV6-2 or TRBV6-3; unclear D gene. The germline CDR1 and CDR2 sequences are MNHEY and SVGEGT. The CDR3 consists of 19 residues. The ends were cut back, 2 bases at V and 0 bases at J, with 20 bases in the middle. The CDR3 DNA follows: TGTGCCAGCAGTTACACCGTGAAGAGCTCCCTCCTCTCTGGAAACACCATATATTTT. This gives the protein CASSYTVKSSLLSGNTIYF.

The V call is TRBV5-6, the J call TRBJ1-2, with D perhaps matching TRBD1 (5 bases). Trimming shortened V by 3 bases and J by 6 bases, and 9 bases separated the two germline ends. From germline, CDR1 is SGHDT and CDR2 YYEEEE. The CDR3 is 12 residues long. For the CDR3, the DNA is TGTGCCAGCAGCTCGGGCAGGGATGGCTACACCTTC. Translating gives CASSSGRDGYTF.

Comments on this clone: Different DNA sequences within this sample yield the same CDR3. The V gene is TRBV6-1, the J gene TRBJ1-5; no clear D. Germline lookup yields CDR1 MNHNS and CDR2 SASEGT. V was shortened by 0 bases and J by 5 bases, with 8 bases between the two germline ends. The CDR3 length is 14 residues. Written as DNA, the CDR3 is TGTGCCAGCAGTGAAGCGCGGAGGGATCAGCCCCAGCATTTT. Amino acid sequence: CASSEARRDQPQHF.

The rearrangement uses TRBV11-2 and TRBJ2-6; D is possibly TRBD1 (5 bases). From germline, CDR1 is SGHAT and CDR2 FQNNGV. This CDR3 has 19 amino acids. The V end lost 5 bases, the J end lost 0 bases, and 20 bases lay between the germline ends. The CDR3 is CASSRLSQGRPSGANVLTF. The CDR3 bases are TGTGCCAGCAGCCGCCTTAGTCAGGGTCGGCCCTCTGGGGCCAACGTCCTGACTTTC.

The V call is TRBV19, the J call TRBJ1-5, with D unclear. Germline V gene data show CDR1 as LNHDA and CDR2 as SQIVND (reference sequence). Trimming stripped 0 bases from V and 6 bases from J, with 6 bases between. The CDR3 extends over 13 amino acids. CDR3 protein: CASSIDRGQPQHF. CDR3 nucleotide sequence: TGTGCCAGTAGTATAGATCGGGGTCAGCCCCAGCATTTT.

This chain links TRBV5-1 with TRBJ1-5, with a possible D match to TRBD1 (5 bases). The V gene lost 3 bases and the J gene lost 7 bases, with 14 bases spanning the gap. The CDR3 runs to 14 residues. Germline V gives CDR1 SGHRS, CDR2 YFSETQ. The CDR3 DNA follows: TGCGCCAGCAGCTCCGAGGGTGGGGGACAGCCCCAGCATTTT. This sequence encodes CASSSEGGGQPQHF. Full variable domain (rest looked up from reference TRBV5-1 and TRBJ1-5): KAGVTQTPRYLIKTRGQQVTLSCSPISGHRSVSWYQQTPGQGLQFLFEYFSETQRNKGNFPGRFSGRQFSNSRSEMNVSTLELGDSALYLCASSSEGGGQPQHFGDGTRLSIL.

The chain recombines TRBV7-9 with TRBJ2-7; 8 positions match TRBD1. This CDR3 has 15 amino acids. Losses at the gene ends were 5 bases for V and 9 bases for J; bases not matched to a gene: 15. Germline loops: CDR1 SEHNR, CDR2 FQNEAQ (reference sequence). The chain's CDR3 is CASSPKGQALRGQYF. As DNA, the CDR3 is TGTGCCAGCAGCCCAAAGGGACAGGCCCTCAGGGGGCAGTACTTC.

The chain is built from TRBV9 and TRBJ1-5; 7 bases are a match to TRBD1. Per the germline V gene, CDR1 is SGDLS and CDR2 is YYNGEE. Losses at the gene ends were 0 bases for V and 4 bases for J; bases not matched to a gene: 4. This CDR3 comprises 15 residues. The CDR3 protein is CASSVGDRLNQPQHF. As DNA, the CDR3 is TGTGCCAGCAGCGTAGGGGACAGACTAAATCAGCCCCAGCATTTT.

V and J are TRBV20-1 and TRBJ2-3; D is unclear. The CDR3 runs to 10 residues. Germline assignment: CDR1 DFQATT and CDR2 SNEGSKA (reference sequence). V lost 4 bases, J lost 8 bases, and 7 bases lay in between. For the CDR3, the DNA is TGCAGTGCTAATGCCCCTACGCAGTATTTT. This sequence encodes CSANAPTQYF.

This clone has a single count. The chain is built from TRBV7-9 and TRBJ2-2; D is possibly TRBD2 (7 bases). Trimming left V 1 base short and J 5 bases short, with 11 bases between. This CDR3 is 15 amino acids long. Germline V gene data show CDR1 as SEHNR and CDR2 as FQNEAQ (reference sequence). The DNA of the CDR3 is TGTGCCAGCAGCTTAGTCGGGGGGCGGACCGGGGAGCTGTTTTTT. Its translation: CASSLVGGRTGELFF.

The rearrangement uses TRBV6-5 and TRBJ2-5; unclear D gene. The CDR3 covers 15 residues. The V end was cut by 5 bases, the J end by 1 base, with 14 bases between. Germline V gives CDR1 MNHEY, CDR2 SVGAGI. Here the CDR3 reads CASSPHGWPQETQYF. In DNA form, the CDR3 reads TGTGCCAGCAGTCCTCACGGGTGGCCCCAAGAGACCCAGTACTTC.

This chain joins TRBV7-2 and TRBJ1-1, with 7 bases aligning to TRBD1. The CDR3 has 13 amino acids. V dropped 4 bases and J dropped 6; count of bases not matched to a gene: 5. Per the germline V gene, CDR1 is SGHTA and CDR2 is FQGNSA. The CDR3 bases are TGTGCCAGCAGCTCCAGGGGGTGGGCTGAAGCTTTCTTT. The encoded protein is CASSSRGWAEAFF.

The chain links TRBV9 to TRBJ1-3; D call uncertain. CDR3 length: 15 residues. Germline V lookup: CDR1 SGDLS, CDR2 YYNGEE. The ends were cut back, 4 bases at V and 2 bases at J, with 13 bases in the middle. In DNA, the CDR3 is TGTGCCAGCAGCCCTTATACGGATACTGGAAACACCATATATTTT. Its protein product is CASSPYTDTGNTIYF. The variable domain in full, with the rest retrieved from reference TRBV9 and TRBJ1-3, is DSGVTQTPKHLITATGQRVTLRCSPRSGDLSVYWYQQSLDQGLQFLIQYYNGEERAKGNILERFSAQQFPDLHSELNLSSLELGDSALYFCASSPYTDTGNTIYFGEGSWLTVV.

The chain employs TRBV2 and TRBJ2-3; D ambiguous. Trimming stripped 7 bases from V and 0 bases from J, with 14 bases between. The CDR3 is 15 residues long. Germline lookup yields CDR1 SNHLY and CDR2 FYNNEI. The DNA for the CDR3 is TGTGCCAGCATAATCCTGGACGGGAGCACAGATACGCAGTATTTT. It translates to CASIILDGSTDTQYF. Using reference TRBV2 and TRBJ2-3 for the parts outside the CDR3, the full variable domain is EPEVTQTPSHQVTQMGQEVILRCVPISNHLYFYWYRQILGQKVEFLVSFYNNEISEKSEIFDDQFSVERPDGSNFTLKIRSTKLEDSAMYFCASIILDGSTDTQYFGPGTRLTVL.